This T cell receptor (beta chain) originates from a study of OX40 agonist ivuxolimab in advanced cancers. The V gene lost 2 bases and the J gene lost 0 bases, with 13 bases spanning the gap. In germline, CDR1 is SGHDN, CDR2 FVKESK. The CDR3 runs 17 residues. TCRdb keeps only in-frame clones here, not all; method: immunoSEQ multiplex PCR. The table has some 60,000 clones, roughly 86% seen once. This clone was observed a handful of times. The material sequenced was CD4+ or CD8+ T cells sorted from blood, taken in a trial of the OX40 agonist ivuxolimab. This TCR was recovered from an adult with an advanced solid tumor such as melanoma, head and neck, liver or kidney cancer. The chain joins TRBV14 to TRBJ1-4; tentative D call: TRBD1 (6 bases). The CDR3 loop is CASSQRGGGPTNEKLFF. The CDR3 DNA reads as TGTGCCAGCAGCCAAAGAGGGGGTGGGCCAACTAATGAAAAACTGTTTTTT.